A selection of T cell receptor beta chains follows, all from one sample in a study of blood T cell repertoires in COVID-19. The method was immunoSEQ multiplex PCR; TCRdb's version includes in-frame clones alone and lacks a portion of them. Among about 310,000 clones listed, around 90% were seen once. The sample comprised peripheral blood. These TCRs come from a young man with active or convalescent COVID-19. CDR3s include the opening cysteine and the closing phenylalanine or tryptophan. Each record gives: V gene, clone size, J gene, D gene, CDR3 protein, CDR3 DNA. D genes are given only for firm matches. Clone size is not always given. Where it is, it says once, few, many or a class for expanded clones.

v_call: TRBV7-9; clone_size: once; j_call: TRBJ2-1; d_call: TRBD1; cdr3_aa: CASSLGTGNEQFF; cdr3_nt: TGTGCCAGCAGCTTAGGGACAGGGAATGAGCAGTTCTTC
v_call: TRBV7-3; clone_size: .; j_call: TRBJ2-5; d_call: .; cdr3_aa: CASSLGLGGETQYF; cdr3_nt: TGTGCCAGCAGCTTAGGGCTGGGGGGAGAGACCCAGTACTTC
v_call: TRBV5-6; clone_size: .; j_call: TRBJ2-2; d_call: TRBD2; cdr3_aa: CASSVPGGGELFF; cdr3_nt: TGTGCCAGCAGCGTACCGGGGGGCGGGGAGCTGTTTTTT
v_call: TRBV27; clone_size: .; j_call: TRBJ2-2; d_call: .; cdr3_aa: CASSLSAQSELFF; cdr3_nt: TGTGCCAGCAGTTTATCAGCCCAATCGGAGCTGTTTTTT
v_call: TRBV5-1; clone_size: .; j_call: TRBJ2-7; d_call: TRBD2; cdr3_aa: CASTQSGGAVYEQYF; cdr3_nt: TGCGCCAGCACCCAAAGCGGGGGGGCTGTTTACGAGCAGTACTTC
v_call: TRBV5-4; clone_size: .; j_call: TRBJ2-3; d_call: .; cdr3_aa: CASSVQGPTQYF; cdr3_nt: TGTGCCAGCAGCGTACAGGGTCCTACGCAGTATTTT
v_call: TRBV5-8; clone_size: .; j_call: TRBJ2-5; d_call: .; cdr3_aa: CASSLRRGRETQYF; cdr3_nt: TGTGCCAGCAGCTTGAGGCGAGGGAGAGAGACCCAGTACTTC
v_call: TRBV2; clone_size: .; j_call: TRBJ1-3; d_call: .; cdr3_aa: CASSEAGRSGNTIYF; cdr3_nt: TGTGCCAGCAGTGAGGCGGGACGCTCTGGAAACACCATATATTTT
v_call: TRBV27; clone_size: .; j_call: TRBJ2-7; d_call: TRBD1; cdr3_aa: CASSRGRTYEQYF; cdr3_nt: TGTGCCAGCAGCAGGGGGCGTACTTACGAGCAGTACTTC
v_call: TRBV3-1/TRBV3-2; clone_size: few; j_call: TRBJ1-2; d_call: .; cdr3_aa: CASSQLRRPNYGYTF; cdr3_nt: TGTGCCAGCAGCCAGCTACGGAGGCCGAACTATGGCTACACCTTC
v_call: TRBV14; clone_size: once; j_call: TRBJ2-5; d_call: .; cdr3_aa: CASSPLPSQETQYF; cdr3_nt: TGTGCCAGCAGCCCCCTCCCGTCCCAAGAGACCCAGTACTTC
v_call: TRBV6-1; clone_size: .; j_call: TRBJ2-3; d_call: TRBD2; cdr3_aa: CASSEAGLAGRGTQYF; cdr3_nt: TGTGCCAGCAGTGAAGCGGGACTAGCGGGGCGGGGTACGCAGTATTTT
v_call: TRBV6-2/TRBV6-3; clone_size: .; j_call: TRBJ2-3; d_call: .; cdr3_aa: CASSYGLDDTDTQYF; cdr3_nt: TGTGCCAGCAGTTACGGACTTGATGACACAGATACGCAGTATTTT
v_call: TRBV7-2; clone_size: .; j_call: TRBJ2-2; d_call: TRBD1; cdr3_aa: CASSIFVDRVGTGELFF; cdr3_nt: TGTGCCAGCAGCATTTTCGTCGACAGGGTTGGGACCGGGGAGCTGTTTTTT
v_call: TRBV14; clone_size: once; j_call: TRBJ2-7; d_call: TRBD2; cdr3_aa: CASSQVFLTSGFSYEQYF; cdr3_nt: TGTGCCAGCAGCCAAGTCTTCTTGACTAGCGGGTTTTCCTACGAGCAGTACTTC
v_call: TRBV14; clone_size: .; j_call: TRBJ2-1; d_call: .; cdr3_aa: CASSRLASRSYNEQFF; cdr3_nt: TGTGCCAGCAGCCGATTAGCGAGCCGCTCCTACAATGAGCAGTTCTTC
v_call: TRBV4-1; clone_size: .; j_call: TRBJ1-4; d_call: TRBD1; cdr3_aa: CASSQDRGQQEKLFF; cdr3_nt: TGCGCCAGCAGCCAAGATAGGGGACAGCAAGAAAAACTGTTTTTT
v_call: TRBV11-2; clone_size: .; j_call: TRBJ1-1; d_call: .; cdr3_aa: CASSLSLRGAFF; cdr3_nt: TGTGCCAGCAGCTTATCGTTACGGGGAGCTTTCTTT
v_call: TRBV27; clone_size: .; j_call: TRBJ1-5; d_call: .; cdr3_aa: CASSLGRNQPQHF; cdr3_nt: TGTGCCAGCAGTTTAGGGCGCAATCAGCCCCAGCATTTT
v_call: TRBV5-6; clone_size: .; j_call: TRBJ2-1; d_call: .; cdr3_aa: CASSPRTASYNEQFF; cdr3_nt: TGTGCCAGCAGCCCTAGGACAGCCTCCTACAATGAGCAGTTCTTC
v_call: TRBV9; clone_size: few; j_call: TRBJ2-3; d_call: .; cdr3_aa: CASSDPTLSTDTQYF; cdr3_nt: TGTGCCAGCAGCGACCCGACTCTGAGCACAGATACGCAGTATTTT
v_call: TRBV18; clone_size: .; j_call: TRBJ2-1; d_call: TRBD2; cdr3_aa: CASSPPLTSKGNEQFF; cdr3_nt: TGTGCCAGCTCACCACCGCTGACTAGCAAGGGGAATGAGCAGTTCTTC
v_call: TRBV11-1; clone_size: .; j_call: TRBJ2-5; d_call: .; cdr3_aa: CASSLVHRVAETQYF; cdr3_nt: TGTGCCAGCAGCTTGGTACACAGGGTTGCGGAGACCCAGTACTTC
v_call: TRBV5-6; clone_size: .; j_call: TRBJ2-5; d_call: .; cdr3_aa: CASSLQVKQLQETQYF; cdr3_nt: TGTGCCAGCAGCTTACAGGTCAAGCAGCTCCAAGAGACCCAGTACTTC
v_call: TRBV4-2; clone_size: .; j_call: TRBJ1-1; d_call: .; cdr3_aa: CASSQDSKGTEAFF; cdr3_nt: TGTGCCAGCAGCCAAGATTCTAAGGGGACTGAAGCTTTCTTT
v_call: TRBV5-5; clone_size: .; j_call: TRBJ2-7; d_call: TRBD1; cdr3_aa: CASSSQGPSSEQYF; cdr3_nt: TGTGCCAGCAGCTCACAGGGGCCCTCCTCCGAGCAGTACTTC
v_call: TRBV4-3; clone_size: .; j_call: TRBJ2-7; d_call: TRBD1; cdr3_aa: CASSQDRQGLSYEQYF; cdr3_nt: TGCGCCAGCAGCCAAGATAGACAGGGGCTCTCCTACGAGCAGTACTTC
v_call: TRBV4-3; clone_size: few; j_call: TRBJ2-2; d_call: .; cdr3_aa: CASSQDRLARSGELFF; cdr3_nt: TGCGCCAGCAGCCAAGATAGGCTAGCGAGGAGCGGGGAGCTGTTTTTT
v_call: TRBV18; clone_size: .; j_call: TRBJ1-5; d_call: TRBD1; cdr3_aa: CASSLGQGNQPQHF; cdr3_nt: TGTGCCAGCTCACTGGGACAGGGAAATCAGCCCCAGCATTTT
v_call: TRBV6-5; clone_size: .; j_call: TRBJ1-5; d_call: TRBD1; cdr3_aa: CASSPRGRGNQPQHF; cdr3_nt: TGTGCCAGCAGTCCCAGGGGGCGAGGCAATCAGCCCCAGCATTTT
v_call: TRBV5-5; clone_size: .; j_call: TRBJ2-7; d_call: .; cdr3_aa: CASSLTSGTALWQYF; cdr3_nt: .
v_call: TRBV28; clone_size: .; j_call: TRBJ2-7; d_call: .; cdr3_aa: CASSLLGYEQYF; cdr3_nt: TGTGCCAGCAGTCTACTCGGCTACGAGCAGTACTTC
v_call: TRBV7-2; clone_size: .; j_call: TRBJ2-1; d_call: .; cdr3_aa: CASSGDRRSGSYNEQFF; cdr3_nt: TGTGCCAGCAGCGGGGATCGACGGAGCGGCTCCTACAATGAGCAGTTCTTC
v_call: TRBV4-1; clone_size: .; j_call: TRBJ1-2; d_call: .; cdr3_aa: CASSQVTGLYGYTF; cdr3_nt: TGCGCCAGCAGCCAGGTTACAGGCCTCTATGGCTACACCTTC
v_call: TRBV28; clone_size: .; j_call: TRBJ1-5; d_call: .; cdr3_aa: CASSLLSTSNQPQHF; cdr3_nt: TGTGCCAGCAGTCTTCTCAGTACGAGCAATCAGCCCCAGCATTTT
v_call: TRBV5-5; clone_size: .; j_call: TRBJ1-2; d_call: TRBD1; cdr3_aa: CASSLGFGQGAYGYTF; cdr3_nt: TGTGCCAGCAGCTTGGGGTTCGGACAGGGGGCCTATGGCTACACCTTC
v_call: TRBV6-4; clone_size: once; j_call: TRBJ1-1; d_call: TRBD1; cdr3_aa: CASSDSGTGPVCTEAFF; cdr3_nt: TGTGCCAGCAGTGACTCGGGGACAGGACCCGTTTGTACTGAAGCTTTCTTT
v_call: TRBV5-1; clone_size: .; j_call: TRBJ2-3; d_call: TRBD2; cdr3_aa: CASSLMLAASTDTQYF; cdr3_nt: TGCGCCAGCAGCTTGATGCTAGCGGCTAGCACAGATACGCAGTATTTT
v_call: TRBV7-2; clone_size: .; j_call: TRBJ1-1; d_call: .; cdr3_aa: CASSLIGATTEAFF; cdr3_nt: TGTGCCAGCAGCTTAATTGGGGCGACCACTGAAGCTTTCTTT
v_call: TRBV6-5; clone_size: .; j_call: TRBJ1-5; d_call: .; cdr3_aa: CASSPRGSGQPQHF; cdr3_nt: TGTGCCAGCAGTCCCAGGGGATCGGGACAGCCCCAGCATTTT